Below are 32 T cell receptor beta chains sequenced from a single sample in a study of T-cell reconstitution after alpha-beta-depleted transplantation in children. This sample's TCRbeta library carried unique molecular identifier barcodes. TCRdb used MiXCR to reprocess the PCR reads, holding one entry per CDR3 protein. Among tens of thousands of distinct CDR3 sequences listed, 5.5% to 7.5% were seen once. Specimen: PBMCs, mostly from graft donor cells, collected 60 days after TCRalphabeta/CD19-depleted stem cell transplant. The source of these receptors is a female patient aged 2 to 10 who had a stem cell transplant for aplastic anemia, so the T cells may come from the graft donor.

This clonotype was observed many times. V usage is TRBV9 and J usage is TRBJ1-2, with 8 bases fitting TRBD1. CDR1 is SGDLS, CDR2 YYNGEE, per germline. J gave up 4 bases and V 4 bases, and 6 bases lay outside the gene matches. The CDR3 contains 14 residues. CDR3 sequence: CASSPKQGVYGYTF. DNA for the CDR3: TGTGCCAGCAGCCCCAAACAGGGGGTCTATGGCTACACCTTC.

This clonotype has at least ten counts. V and J are TRBV12-3 or TRBV12-4 and TRBJ1-1; no clear D. The V and J ends lost 1 base and 11 bases respectively, with 17 bases between them. The CDR3 loop spans 14 amino acids. The CDR3 region has the DNA TGTGCCAGCAGTTTAGGTCTGACACGCGGGTTGGCTTTCTTT. Translation gives CASSLGLTRGLAFF.

This clonotype occurred many times. The chain recombines TRBV5-5 with TRBJ2-5; 8 bases are a match to TRBD2. The germline V gene encodes CDR1 SGHKS and CDR2 YYEKEE (reference sequence). J gave up 4 bases and V 0 bases, and 5 bases lay outside the gene matches. The CDR3 runs to 15 residues. The CDR3 protein is CASSLAWSGRETQYF. In nucleotides, the CDR3 is TGTGCCAGCAGCTTGGCCTGGAGCGGGAGAGAGACCCAGTACTTC.

This clonotype was counted at least ten times. The gene calls are TRBV6-5 and TRBJ2-2; tentatively, D is TRBD2 (7 bases). Per the germline V gene, CDR1 is MNHEY and CDR2 is SVGAGI. The CDR3 is 16 residues long. Trimming removed 6 bases at V and 5 bases at J, with 19 bases between. The CDR3 region has the DNA TGTGCCAGCAGGCTGGGGAAGGGGGGGCGGACCGGGGAGCTGTTTTTT. It translates to CASRLGKGGRTGELFF.

By share, this clonotype counts as medium-sized. V is TRBV6-5 and J is TRBJ2-2; 8 bases are shared with TRBD2. V was clipped by 5 bases and J by 6 bases; unmatched bases: 5. The CDR3 totals 14 residues. Germline V gives CDR1 MNHEY, CDR2 SVGAGI. The CDR3 reads CASSRTSSSGELFF. The CDR3 nucleotides read TGTGCCAGCAGTCGGACTAGCTCGTCCGGGGAGCTGTTTTTT.

This clonotype appeared many times. This chain joins TRBV7-8 and TRBJ2-1; the D gene is possibly TRBD2 (5 bases). V was shortened by 0 bases and J by 2 bases, with 17 bases between the two germline ends. The CDR3 is 18 amino acids. The germline CDR1 and CDR2 sequences are SGHVS and FQNEAQ. CDR3 DNA: TGTGCCAGCAGCTTAGCGGGAGATTTGAATGCTCCCTACAATGAGCAGTTCTTC. This gives the protein CASSLAGDLNAPYNEQFF.

This clonotype was observed many times. The chain carries TRBV5-6 and TRBJ1-2, with 10 bases aligning to TRBD1. Germline loops: CDR1 SGHDT, CDR2 YYEEEE. The trim removed 4 bases at V and 8 bases at J, leaving 11 bases unmatched. The CDR3 has 15 residues. The DNA of the CDR3 is TGTGCCAGCAGCACCCAGACAGGGGGCGCCTACGGCTACACCTTC. Its translation is CASSTQTGGAYGYTF.

This clonotype was counted at least ten times. This chain links TRBV12-3 or TRBV12-4 with TRBJ2-7; no clear D. The V end lost 3 bases, the J end lost 2 bases, and 8 bases lay between the germline ends. There are 13 residues in the CDR3. CDR3 nucleotide sequence: TGTGCCAGCAGTTTCGGCGGACCCTACGAGCAGTACTTC. This translates into CASSFGGPYEQYF.

This clonotype was recorded many times. V is TRBV6-5 and J is TRBJ2-3; 12 nucleotides agree with TRBD2. The CDR3 is 19 amino acids. Trimming at V came to 10 bases and at J to 2 bases, leaving 19 bases not matched to a gene. Germline CDR1 reads MNHEY; CDR2 reads SVGAGI. CDR3 nucleotide sequence: TGTGCCACCCGTTTTAGACTAGCGGGAGCTAGACAACTCACAGATACGCAGTATTTT. Protein sequence: CATRFRLAGARQLTDTQYF.

This clonotype was counted ten times or more. The V and J genes are TRBV3-1 and TRBJ2-7, with D unclear. CDR3 size: 14 residues. The V gene lost 2 bases and the J gene lost 2 bases, with 10 bases spanning the gap. CDR1 is LGHDT, CDR2 YNNKEL, per germline (reference sequence). The DNA for the CDR3 is TGTGCCAGCAGCCAAAGCTGGGCAGCCTACGAGCAGTACTTC. Its protein is CASSQSWAAYEQYF.

This clonotype was counted many times. J is TRBJ2-2 and V is TRBV12-3 or TRBV12-4; TRBD2 matches at 11 bases. V shed 3 bases and J 5 bases; nucleotides not matched to a gene: 2. The CDR3 is 15 residues long. CDR3 nucleotides: TGTGCCAGCAGTTTCCCTAGCGGGAGGACCGGGGAGCTGTTTTTT. It translates to CASSFPSGRTGELFF.

This clonotype has at least ten counts. This chain links TRBV5-1 with TRBJ2-7; 10 bases are shared with TRBD1. Germline loops: CDR1 SGHRS, CDR2 YFSETQ. Losses at the gene ends were 4 bases for V and 0 bases for J; bases not matched to a gene: 4. The CDR3 is made up of 15 amino acids. This CDR3 reads CASSRDRGHSYEQYF. The CDR3 DNA follows: TGCGCCAGCAGCAGGGACAGGGGCCACTCCTACGAGCAGTACTTC.

This clonotype was observed many times. This chain connects TRBV18 to TRBJ2-3, with 9 bases aligning to TRBD1. Trimming took 3 bases from V and 6 from J; bases not matched to a gene: 10. This CDR3 region has 16 residues. Germline CDR1 and CDR2: KGHSH and LQKENI. The CDR3 sequence: CASSPYGTGTTDTQYF. DNA of the CDR3: TGTGCCAGCTCACCGTACGGGACAGGGACGACTGATACGCAGTATTTT.

The rearrangement uses TRBV3-1 and TRBJ1-1; 9 bases fit TRBD1. The CDR3 contains 16 residues. The junction had 6 bases not matched to a gene; V was cut back by 4 bases and J by 0 bases. The germline V gene encodes CDR1 LGHDT and CDR2 YNNKEL (reference sequence). The CDR3 coding sequence is TGTGCCAGCAGCCCCAACAGGGGGCTCATGAACACTGAAGCTTTCTTT. It encodes CASSPNRGLMNTEAFF. Using reference TRBV3-1 and TRBJ1-1 for the parts outside the CDR3, the full variable domain is DTAVSQTPKYLVTQMGNDKSIKCEQNLGHDTMYWYKQDSKKFLKIMFSYNNKELIINETVPNRFSPKSPDKAHLNLHINSLELGDSAVYFCASSPNRGLMNTEAFFGQGTRLTVV.

This clonotype came up many times. The V and J genes are TRBV28 and TRBJ1-2, with TRBD1 as a possible D gene (6 bases). Germline CDR1 reads MDHEN; CDR2 reads SYDVKM. V was clipped by 5 bases and J by 8 bases, with 15 bases between them. This CDR3 spans 13 amino acids. The CDR3 DNA follows: TGTGCCAGCAGTCTAGGGGGGATTCGGGGCTACACCTTC. Amino acid sequence: CASSLGGIRGYTF.

The genes are TRBV14 and TRBJ2-3; perhaps D is TRBD1 or TRBD2 (6 bases each). The CDR3 loop spans 17 amino acids. Trimming pared 1 base from V and 0 bases from J, leaving 14 bases between. The germline V gene has CDR1 SGHDN and CDR2 FVKESK. Here the CDR3 DNA reads TGTGCCAGCAGCCAAGGGTTCGGGGGCCGTAGCACAGATACGCAGTATTTT. It specifies CASSQGFGGRSTDTQYF. Filled out from reference TRBV14 and TRBJ2-3, the complete variable domain reads EAGVTQFPSHSVIEKGQTVTLRCDPISGHDNLYWYRRVMGKEIKFLLHFVKESKQDESGMPNNRFLAERTGGTYSTLKVQPAELEDSGVYFCASSQGFGGRSTDTQYFGPGTRLTVL.

This clonotype was found a few times. The V gene is TRBV5-1, the J gene TRBJ2-7, with D perhaps given as TRBD1 or TRBD2 (5 bases each). Germline CDR1 and CDR2: SGHRS and YFSETQ. Trimming shortened V by 4 bases and J by 5 bases, and 16 bases separated the two germline ends. The CDR3 consists of 14 residues. This CDR3 is CASSPGPRGDEQYF. DNA of the CDR3: TGCGCCAGCAGCCCAGGGCCGAGGGGAGACGAGCAGTACTTC.

This clonotype was recorded at least ten times. The gene calls are TRBV12-3 or TRBV12-4 and TRBJ2-7, with 11 bases lining up with TRBD2. The CDR3 consists of 16 residues. The V segment lost 3 bases and the J segment 0 bases; nucleotides outside the gene matches: 4. This chain's CDR3 is CASSFGTSGSSYEQYF. The CDR3 DNA is TGTGCCAGCAGTTTTGGGACTAGCGGAAGCTCCTACGAGCAGTACTTC.

This clonotype was seen only a few times. This rearrangement joins TRBV20-1 to TRBJ2-1, with D possibly called TRBD1 or TRBD2 (5 bases each). CDR3 size: 15 residues. Germline-derived CDR1 and CDR2 are DFQATT and SNEGSKA (reference sequence). V was cut by 2 bases and J by 2 bases, with 13 bases left in between. This CDR3 reads CSARKGPGPYNEQFF. CDR3 nucleotides: TGCAGTGCTAGAAAGGGTCCGGGACCCTACAATGAGCAGTTCTTC.

Ten or more counts support this clonotype. The chain has TRBV4-3 and TRBJ1-1, with 7 bases identical to TRBD1. Germline lookup yields CDR1 LGHNA and CDR2 YSLEER. J lost 5 bases, V lost 5 bases, and 5 bases had no gene match. This CDR3 has 13 amino acids. This chain's CDR3 is CASSYQGGTEAFF. CDR3 coding DNA: TGCGCCAGCAGCTATCAGGGGGGTACTGAAGCTTTCTTT.

This clonotype was seen repeatedly, ten times or more. The chain couples TRBV20-1 to TRBJ2-1; D not certain. The germline V gene has CDR1 DFQATT and CDR2 SNEGSKA (reference sequence). V was clipped by 4 bases and J by 2 bases, with 0 bases between them. The length of the CDR3 is 10 residues. CDR3 protein: CSATYNEQFF. CDR3 DNA: TGCAGTGCTACCTACAATGAGCAGTTCTTC.

The sample holds a few counts of this clonotype. The V call is TRBV30, the J call TRBJ2-3, with TRBD2 as a possible D gene (5 bases). The V end lost 1 base, the J end lost 4 bases, and 18 bases lay between the germline ends. Per the germline V gene, CDR1 is GTSNPN and CDR2 is SVGIG (reference sequence). The CDR3 is 16 residues long. This CDR3 reads CAWSGSSTSRADTQYF. CDR3 sequence (DNA): TGTGCCTGGAGTGGATCTAGCACAAGTCGAGCAGATACGCAGTATTTT.

This clonotype showed up many times. The rearrangement joins TRBV12-3 or TRBV12-4 to TRBJ2-4; possibly TRBD2 for D (5 bases). The V and J ends lost 1 base and 8 bases respectively, with 12 bases between them. The CDR3 sequence is 14 residues long. The DNA of the CDR3 is TGTGCCAGCAGTTTAGGGACTCTGAACCACATTCAGTACTTC. Translation gives CASSLGTLNHIQYF.

The chain has TRBV5-5 and TRBJ2-1, with 12 bases identical to TRBD1. CDR1 is SGHKS, CDR2 YYEKEE, per germline (reference sequence). This CDR3 has 15 residues. V was clipped by 4 bases and J by 7 bases; unmatched bases: 6. CDR3 region: CASSPRDRGLNEQFF. CDR3 DNA sequence: TGTGCCAGCAGCCCCCGGGACAGGGGGCTTAATGAGCAGTTCTTC. Full variable domain (remainder filled in from reference TRBV5-5 and TRBJ2-1): DAGVTQSPTHLIKTRGQQVTLRCSPISGHKSVSWYQQVLGQGPQFIFQYYEKEERGRGNFPDRFSARQFPNYSSELNVNALLLGDSALYLCASSPRDRGLNEQFFGPGTRLTVL.

This clonotype was observed a few times. The chain carries TRBV9 and TRBJ1-2; 9 positions agree with TRBD1. CDR1 SGDLS and CDR2 YYNGEE come from the germline V gene. Trimming took 3 bases from V and 7 from J; bases not matched to a gene: 13. CDR3 length: 16 amino acids. The CDR3 sequence is CASSAPTGGAGVGYTF. The CDR3 nucleotides are TGTGCCAGCAGCGCTCCCACAGGGGGCGCGGGAGTTGGCTACACCTTC.

This clonotype showed up many times. The chain carries TRBV5-1 and TRBJ2-1; D is uncertain. The V and J ends lost 0 bases and 6 bases respectively, with 13 bases between them. Germline CDR1 and CDR2: SGHRS and YFSETQ. The CDR3 has 15 residues. CDR3 region: CASSLGPTGGNEQFF. DNA of the CDR3: TGCGCCAGCAGCTTGGGGCCTACGGGCGGCAATGAGCAGTTCTTC.

In this sample, this clonotype turned up many times. In DNA, the CDR3 is TGTGCCAGCAGCTCCCCGAACAGGGAGGGCAATGAGCAGTTCTTC. Encoded protein: CASSSPNREGNEQFF. This chain joins TRBV5-6 and TRBJ2-1; possible D gene TRBD2, 7 bases. CDR1 SGHDT and CDR2 YYEEEE come from the germline V gene. Trimming pared 3 bases from V and 6 bases from J, leaving 16 bases between. The CDR3 runs 15 residues.

In its sample, this clonotype was seen many times. The chain couples TRBV20-1 to TRBJ1-6, with 8 bases matching TRBD1. Germline CDR1 reads DFQATT; CDR2 reads SNEGSKA (reference sequence). This CDR3 has 15 residues. J lost 6 bases, V lost 2 bases, and 6 bases had no gene match. The CDR3 is CSARPGGSFNSPLHF. The CDR3, as DNA: TGCAGTGCTAGACCAGGGGGCTCATTTAATTCACCCCTCCACTTT.

In the case of this clonotype: This may be a read error: a much more frequent sequence differs by one nucleotide. V and J are TRBV10-3 and TRBJ2-7, with TRBD2 matching 9 bases. Germline-derived CDR1 and CDR2 are ENHRY and SYGVKD. The length of the CDR3 is 16 residues. In nucleotides, the CDR3 is TGTGCCATCAGTGAGTCGGCTAGCGGGAAACCCTACGACCAGTACGTC. This sequence encodes CAISESASGKPYDQYV.

This clonotype has at least ten counts. The chain combines TRBV20-1 with TRBJ2-1; the D gene is possibly TRBD1 (6 bases). Germline V gives CDR1 DFQATT, CDR2 SNEGSKA (reference sequence). Trimming removed 1 base at V and 3 bases at J, with 13 bases between. The CDR3 is 15 residues long. The CDR3 bases are TGCAGTGCTAGAGGCACAGGGAAAATCTACAATGAGCAGTTCTTC. It specifies CSARGTGKIYNEQFF.

The rearrangement links TRBV12-3 or TRBV12-4 to TRBJ2-7; 9 nucleotides agree with TRBD1. There are 14 residues in the CDR3. Trimming took 6 bases from V and 7 from J; bases not matched to a gene: 10. The CDR3 loop is CASSRTGEFWEQYF. The CDR3 DNA sequence: TGTGCCAGCAGCCGGACAGGGGAGTTTTGGGAGCAGTACTTC.

This clonotype was recorded at least ten times. The rearrangement joins TRBV10-3 to TRBJ2-1; 16 positions agree with TRBD2. With V trimmed by 6 bases and J by 10 bases, 3 bases remained unmatched. The germline V gene encodes CDR1 ENHRY and CDR2 SYGVKD. The CDR3 totals 14 residues. For the CDR3, the DNA is TGTGCCATCAGGGGGACTAGCGGGGGGGACGAGCAGTTCTTC. The encoded protein is CAIRGTSGGDEQFF.